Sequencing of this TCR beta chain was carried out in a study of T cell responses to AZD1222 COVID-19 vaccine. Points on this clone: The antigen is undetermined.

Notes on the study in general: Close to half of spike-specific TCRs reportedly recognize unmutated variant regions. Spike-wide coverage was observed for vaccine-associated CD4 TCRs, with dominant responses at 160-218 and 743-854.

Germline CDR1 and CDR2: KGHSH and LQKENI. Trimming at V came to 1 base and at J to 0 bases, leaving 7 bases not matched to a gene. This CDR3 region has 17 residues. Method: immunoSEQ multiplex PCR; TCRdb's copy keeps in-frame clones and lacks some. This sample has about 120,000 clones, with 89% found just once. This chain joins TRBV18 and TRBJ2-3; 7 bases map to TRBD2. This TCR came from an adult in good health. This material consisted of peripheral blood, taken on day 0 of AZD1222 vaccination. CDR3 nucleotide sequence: TGTGCCAGCTCACCACTGGAAATAGCGGGTAGCACAGATACGCAGTATTTT. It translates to CASSPLEIAGSTDTQYF.